This is a list of T cell receptor beta chains from one sample in a study of cytomegalovirus exposure and HLA in healthy donors. The method was immunoSEQ multiplex PCR; TCRdb's version includes in-frame clones alone and lacks a portion of them. The data hold roughly 140,000 clones, with around 80% observed a single time. Source material: PBMCs. The source of these receptors is a boy aged 2 to 10 in good health and CMV-seronegative. Each CDR3 is given with its conserved first and last residue. A D gene is named only where the DNA matches it firmly. Only part of the rows carry a size: once, few, many, or a class if the clone is expanded.

CDR3aa	CDR3nt	j_gene	abundance	d_gene	v_gene
CASSPRDRYNEQFF	TGTGCCAGTAGCCCTCGGGACAGATACAATGAGCAGTTCTTC	TRBJ2-1	-	TRBD1	TRBV19
CASSLQRVNNEQFF	TGTGCCAGCAGTTTACAGCGGGTTAACAATGAGCAGTTCTTC	TRBJ2-1	-	-	TRBV27
CASSDIAGQKDGYTF	TGTGCCAGCAGTGATATCGCTGGACAGAAAGATGGCTACACCTTC	TRBJ1-2	few	-	TRBV6-1
CASSFVAGAVDTQYF	TGTGCCAGCAGTTTCGTAGCGGGAGCGGTAGATACGCAGTATTTT	TRBJ2-3	-	TRBD2	TRBV6-5
CASSSGQGYTF	TGTGCCAGCAGCTCCGGACAAGGCTACACCTTC	TRBJ1-2	-	-	TRBV7-9
CASSPGDRDYYGYTF	TGTGCCAGCAGCCCGGGGGACAGGGATTACTATGGCTACACCTTC	TRBJ1-2	-	TRBD1	TRBV5-6
CASSPGTGKETQYF	TGTGCCAGCAGCCCCGGGACAGGGAAAGAGACCCAGTACTTC	TRBJ2-5	once	TRBD1	TRBV7-3
CASGLVPSGGIVLKPQHF	TGTGCTAGTGGTTTGGTACCGAGCGGGGGAATAGTATTGAAGCCCCAGCATTTT	TRBJ1-5	-	-	TRBV12-5
CASQRTGNTGELFF	TGTGCCAGCCAAAGAACGGGGAACACCGGGGAGCTGTTTTTT	TRBJ2-2	few	-	TRBV28
CASRDRGTNEKLFF	TGTGCCAGCAGGGACAGGGGAACTAATGAAAAACTGTTTTTT	TRBJ1-4	-	TRBD1	TRBV2
CAWGIAVTYEQYF	TGTGCCTGGGGCATAGCGGTGACCTACGAGCAGTACTTC	TRBJ2-7	once	-	TRBV30
CASKNPLNQETQYF	TGTGCCAGCAAAAACCCACTGAACCAAGAGACCCAGTACTTC	TRBJ2-5	-	-	TRBV28
CASSSQGMNTEAFF	TGTGCCAGCTCGTCACAGGGGATGAACACTGAAGCTTTCTTT	TRBJ1-1	-	TRBD1	TRBV18
CASSAQLELSPLHF	TGTGCCAGCAGCGCCCAACTCGAACTTTCACCCCTCCACTTT	TRBJ1-6	few	-	TRBV9
CASSQDKRGGRGWCEQFF	TGCGCCAGCAGCCAAGATAAGAGAGGCGGGAGGGGTTGGTGTGAGCAGTTCTTC	TRBJ2-1	-	TRBD2	TRBV4-3
CASSQGQGGYGYTF	TGCGCCAGCAGCCAAGGGCAGGGAGGCTATGGCTACACCTTC	TRBJ1-2	-	-	TRBV4-3
CASSLRFGGNQPQHF	TGTGCCAGCAGCTTGAGGTTTGGAGGCAATCAGCCCCAGCATTTT	TRBJ1-5	-	-	TRBV5-6
CASGRQGVHNEQFF	TGTGCCTCGGGGAGGCAGGGGGTTCACAATGAGCAGTTCTTC	TRBJ2-1	-	-	TRBV30
CASSLDTQETQYF	TGTGCCAGCAGTCTTGACACCCAAGAGACCCAGTACTTC	TRBJ2-5	-	-	TRBV2
CASSFIEGPGDYGYTF	TGTGCCAGCAGCTTTATAGAGGGTCCAGGGGACTATGGCTACACCTTC	TRBJ1-2	once	-	TRBV5-6
CASSLDNGGEQYF	TGTGCCAGCAGCTTAGATAACGGTGGCGAGCAGTACTTC	TRBJ2-7	-	-	TRBV7-6
CASSTGPESPLHF	TGCGCCAGCAGCACAGGACCAGAGTCACCCCTCCACTTT	TRBJ1-6	few	-	TRBV5-1
CAWSDSSNQPQHF	TGTGCCTGGAGCGACAGTTCCAATCAGCCCCAGCATTTT	TRBJ1-5	-	-	TRBV30
CASGWVGGEQYF	TGTGCCAGCGGGTGGGTGGGAGGCGAGCAGTACTTC	TRBJ2-7	-	-	TRBV7-6
CASSFSRGNQPQHF	TGTGCCAGCAGCTTTAGCCGGGGAAATCAGCCCCAGCATTTT	TRBJ1-5	-	-	TRBV7-8
CASSVRTGTGVGNTIYF	TGTGCCAGCAGCGTACGAACCGGGACAGGCGTTGGAAACACCATATATTTT	TRBJ1-3	-	TRBD1	TRBV9
CSARENEQFF	TGCAGTGCTAGGGAGAATGAGCAGTTCTTC	TRBJ2-1	-	-	TRBV20-1
CASSLGRGNTEAFF	TGTGCCAGCTCACTTGGCAGGGGAAACACTGAAGCTTTCTTT	TRBJ1-1	-	-	TRBV18